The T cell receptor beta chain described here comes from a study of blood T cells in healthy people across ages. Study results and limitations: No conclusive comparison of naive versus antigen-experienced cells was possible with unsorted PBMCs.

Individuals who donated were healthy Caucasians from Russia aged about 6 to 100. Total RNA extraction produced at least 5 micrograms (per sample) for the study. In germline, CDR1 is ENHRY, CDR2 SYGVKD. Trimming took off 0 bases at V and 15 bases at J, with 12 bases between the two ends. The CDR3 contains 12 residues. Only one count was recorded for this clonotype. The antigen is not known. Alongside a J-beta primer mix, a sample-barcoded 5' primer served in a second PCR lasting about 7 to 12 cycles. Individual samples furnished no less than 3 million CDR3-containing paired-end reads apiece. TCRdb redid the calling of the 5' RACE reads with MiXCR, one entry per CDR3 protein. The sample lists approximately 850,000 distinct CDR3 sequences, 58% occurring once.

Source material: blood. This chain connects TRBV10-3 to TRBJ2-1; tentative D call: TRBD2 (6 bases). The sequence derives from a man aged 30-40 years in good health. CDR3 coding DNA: TGTGCCATCAGTGAGTCGGGCCGGGGAGGGTTCTTC. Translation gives CAISESGRGGFF.